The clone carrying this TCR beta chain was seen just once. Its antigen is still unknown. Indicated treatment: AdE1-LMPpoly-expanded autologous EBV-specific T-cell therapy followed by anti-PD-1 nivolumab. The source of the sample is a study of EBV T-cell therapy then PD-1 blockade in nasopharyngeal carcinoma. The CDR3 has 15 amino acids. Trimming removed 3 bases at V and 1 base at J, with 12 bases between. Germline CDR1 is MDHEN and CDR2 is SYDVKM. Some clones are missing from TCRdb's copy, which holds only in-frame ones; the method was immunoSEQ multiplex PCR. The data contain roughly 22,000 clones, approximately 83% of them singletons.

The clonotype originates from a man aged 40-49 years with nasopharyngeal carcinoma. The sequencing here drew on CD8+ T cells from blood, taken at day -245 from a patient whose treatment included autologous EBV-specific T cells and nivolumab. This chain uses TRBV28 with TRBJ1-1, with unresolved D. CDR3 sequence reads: CASSFWLRANTEAFF. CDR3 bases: TGTGCCAGCAGTTTTTGGTTGAGGGCGAACACTGAAGCTTTCTTT.